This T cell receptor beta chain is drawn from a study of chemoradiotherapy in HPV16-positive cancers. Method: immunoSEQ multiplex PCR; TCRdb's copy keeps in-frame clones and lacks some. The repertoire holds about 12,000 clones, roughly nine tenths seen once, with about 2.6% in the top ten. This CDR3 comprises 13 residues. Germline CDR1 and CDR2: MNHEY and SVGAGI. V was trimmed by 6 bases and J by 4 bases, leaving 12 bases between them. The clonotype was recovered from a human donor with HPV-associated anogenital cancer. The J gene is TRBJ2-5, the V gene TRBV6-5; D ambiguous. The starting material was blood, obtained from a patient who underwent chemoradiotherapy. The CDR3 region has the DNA TGTGCCAGCAGCCTCCGGCGTCGAGAGACCCAGTACTTC. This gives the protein CASSLRRRETQYF.